The 32 T cell receptor beta chains presented below share a single source sample, sequenced in a study of blood T cell repertoires in COVID-19. Only in-frame clones appear in the TCRdb table, and some are missing; sequencing was by immunoSEQ multiplex PCR. The sample records about 220,000 clones, 70% to 90% being singletons. The material sequenced was peripheral blood. These receptors all stem from a man aged 45-65 years who had recovered from COVID-19.

The chain links TRBV27 to TRBJ2-3, with a possible D match to TRBD1 (6 bases). Trimming removed 5 bases from V and 1 base from J, with 13 bases in between. The germline CDR1 and CDR2 sequences are MNHEY and SMNVEV (reference sequence). The CDR3 contains 15 residues. CDR3 sequence: CASSSRQAGTDTQYF. DNA for the CDR3: TGTGCCAGCAGTAGCCGACAGGCCGGCACAGATACGCAGTATTTT.

The J gene is TRBJ1-5, the V gene TRBV28; 7 bases line up with TRBD1. The germline gives CDR1 MDHEN, CDR2 SYDVKM. The CDR3 has 17 amino acids. V lost 6 bases and J lost 1; bases outside the gene matches: 12. The CDR3 bases are TGTGCCAGCAGCCTAATGATGACAGGGATGAGCAATCAGCCCCAGCATTTT. Translating it yields CASSLMMTGMSNQPQHF. Full variable domain (remainder filled in from reference TRBV28 and TRBJ1-5): DVKVTQSSRYLVKRTGEKVFLECVQDMDHENMFWYRQDPGLGLRLIYFSYDVKMKEKGDIPEGYSVSREKKERFSLILESASTNQTSMYLCASSLMMTGMSNQPQHFGDGTRLSIL.

The genes are TRBV5-6 and TRBJ2-1; 7 bases match TRBD1. The CDR3 totals 12 residues. Germline loops: CDR1 SGHDT, CDR2 YYEEEE. With 0 bases clipped from V and 11 bases from J, the junction kept 2 bases outside the gene matches. CDR3 bases: TGTGCCAGCAGCTTGGGAGGGGGCAAGCAGTTCTTC. Protein: CASSLGGGKQFF.

This clone was found once. The V and J genes are TRBV5-4 and TRBJ2-5; 7 bases match TRBD1. The trim removed 4 bases at V and 5 bases at J, leaving 8 bases unmatched. The germline gives CDR1 SGHNT, CDR2 YYREEE (reference sequence). The CDR3 sequence is 14 residues long. CDR3 bases: TGTGCCAGCAGCCTAACAGGGGATGGGGAGACCCAGTACTTC. Its translation: CASSLTGDGETQYF.

V usage is TRBV5-1 and J usage is TRBJ2-5, with a possible D match to TRBD2 (5 bases). Per germline, CDR1 SGHRS and CDR2 YFSETQ. Trimming pared 2 bases from V and 2 bases from J, leaving 13 bases between. The CDR3 runs to 15 residues. The CDR3 protein is CASSFGRLFQETQYF. DNA of the CDR3: TGCGCCAGCAGCTTTGGGCGACTATTTCAAGAGACCCAGTACTTC.

To note about this clone: This sample includes further DNA sequences coding for the same CDR3. The V gene is TRBV3-1 (or the pseudogene TRBV3-2), the J gene TRBJ2-7; TRBD2 matches 13 bases. CDR1 is LGHDT, CDR2 YNNKEL, per germline (reference sequence). V trimming: 1 base; J trimming: 4 bases; junction bases outside the gene matches: 1. This CDR3 is 15 amino acids long. The CDR3 protein is CASSQGLAGGYEQYF. DNA for the CDR3: TGTGCCAGCAGCCAAGGACTAGCGGGAGGATACGAGCAGTACTTC.

V and J are TRBV3-1 (or the pseudogene TRBV3-2) and TRBJ1-4, with 7 nucleotides matching TRBD1. Germline values: CDR1 LGHDT, CDR2 YNNKEL (reference sequence). J gave up 3 bases and V 4 bases, and 5 bases lay outside the gene matches. CDR3 length equals 15 residues. CDR3 protein: CASSPQGTANEKLFF. The CDR3 bases are TGTGCCAGCAGCCCCCAAGGGACAGCTAATGAAAAACTGTTTTTT.

V usage is TRBV6-5 and J usage is TRBJ1-2, with a possible D match to TRBD1 (6 bases). The CDR3 length is 13 residues. Between the trimmed V and J ends, which lost 6 bases and 2 bases, there was a span of 10 bases. CDR1 and CDR2 (germline): MNHEY, SVGAGI. CDR3 sequence reads: CASRNQGNYGYTF. In nucleotides, the CDR3 is TGTGCCAGCAGGAACCAGGGGAACTATGGCTACACCTTC.

This clone was seen just once. The chain has TRBV2 and TRBJ1-3; weak D call: TRBD1 (6 bases). V lost 5 bases and J 8 bases, leaving 13 bases between the germline ends. This CDR3 has 13 amino acids. Germline CDR1 is SNHLY and CDR2 is FYNNEI. The chain's CDR3 is CASSYQGSDTIYF. CDR3 DNA sequence: TGTGCCAGCAGTTACCAGGGGTCTGACACCATATATTTT.

The chain links TRBV2 to TRBJ1-5, with 8 bases aligning to TRBD1. The CDR3 extends over 16 amino acids. Trimming took 8 bases from V and 2 from J; bases not matched to a gene: 11. Per the germline V gene, CDR1 is SNHLY and CDR2 is FYNNEI. In DNA, the CDR3 is TGTGCCAGCTCTGACGGACAGGGACTGGGCAATCAGCCCCAGCATTTT. Translated, it gives CASSDGQGLGNQPQHF.

The V gene is TRBV28, the J gene TRBJ2-7; TRBD2 matches at 8 bases. The V gene's germline CDR1 is MDHEN and CDR2 SYDVKM. The CDR3 loop spans 14 amino acids. The trim removed 6 bases at V and 2 bases at J, leaving 6 bases unmatched. DNA for the CDR3: TGTGCCAGCAGCGACACTAGCGGACCCTACGAGCAGTACTTC. Its translation is CASSDTSGPYEQYF.

The chain uses TRBV6-6 and TRBJ2-2; D not resolved. The germline V gene has CDR1 MNHNY and CDR2 SVGAGI (reference sequence). The CDR3 runs to 14 residues. The V and J ends lost 2 bases and 3 bases respectively, with 7 bases between them. In nucleotides, the CDR3 is TGTGCCAGCAGTTACCCCGGTGACACCGGGGAGCTGTTTTTT. This sequence encodes CASSYPGDTGELFF.

The chain links TRBV5-1 to TRBJ1-2; no definite D call. Trimming removed 2 bases from V and 4 bases from J, with 12 bases in between. Germline V gene lookup returns CDR1 SGHRS and CDR2 YFSETQ. The CDR3 has 14 amino acids. The CDR3 coding sequence is TGCGCCAGCAGCTTTACCCAGGTGACCTATGGCTACACCTTC. Protein sequence: CASSFTQVTYGYTF.

A few counts support this clone. The CDR3: CASSHMGSNQPQHF. CDR3 in DNA: TGTGCCAGCAGCCACATGGGCTCCAATCAGCCCCAGCATTTT. This sequence joins TRBV14 and TRBJ1-5; D is unresolved. V was cut by 3 bases and J by 3 bases, with 9 bases left in between. The V gene's germline CDR1 is SGHDN and CDR2 FVKESK. The CDR3 covers 14 residues.

The chain is built from TRBV5-5 and TRBJ2-6, with D possibly being TRBD1 (5 bases). The V end was cut by 2 bases, the J end by 0 bases, with 21 bases between. CDR3 size: 20 residues. CDR1 is SGHKS and CDR2 is YYEKEE in the germline V gene (reference sequence). CDR3 sequence reads: CASSFLPAAGLFSGANVLTF. The CDR3 bases are TGTGCCAGCAGCTTTCTTCCGGCGGCAGGGCTCTTCTCTGGGGCCAACGTCCTGACTTTC.

This chain links TRBV7-2 with TRBJ1-2, with D possibly TRBD1 on 6 matching bases. V was pared by 4 bases and J by 5 bases, with 17 bases between. The CDR3 sequence is 15 residues long. The V gene's germline CDR1 is SGHTA and CDR2 FQGNSA. The CDR3 sequence: CASSSAGQILYGYTF. CDR3 nucleotides: TGTGCCAGCAGCTCCGCCGGACAGATACTTTATGGCTACACCTTC.

The chain is built from TRBV7-9 and TRBJ2-5; TRBD2 matches at 13 bases. CDR1 SEHNR and CDR2 FQNEAQ come from the germline V gene (reference sequence). V lost 6 bases to trimming and J lost 2 bases; unmatched junction nucleotides: 6. The CDR3 is 16 residues long. DNA for the CDR3: TGTGCCAGCAGGGCGATACTAGCGGGAGGGCAAGAGACCCAGTACTTC. The encoded protein is CASRAILAGGQETQYF.

The chain carries TRBV30 and TRBJ2-7, with 9 bases lining up with TRBD2. From germline, CDR1 is GTSNPN and CDR2 SVGIG (reference sequence). Unmatched junction bases numbered 8, after V lost 2 bases and J lost 9 bases. The CDR3 spans 13 residues. The CDR3 protein is CAWSLAGGPGQYF. CDR3 in DNA: TGTGCCTGGAGTTTGGCGGGAGGGCCCGGGCAGTACTTC.

The chain links TRBV3-1 (or the pseudogene TRBV3-2) to TRBJ2-7, with D unclear. This CDR3 spans 13 amino acids. Trimming shortened V by 1 base and J by 1 base, and 5 bases separated the two germline ends. Germline V lookup: CDR1 LGHDT, CDR2 YNNKEL (reference sequence). CDR3 bases: TGTGCCAGCAGCCAAGTCAGGTCCTACGAGCAGTACTTC. Amino acids: CASSQVRSYEQYF.

The gene calls are TRBV27 and TRBJ1-5; maybe TRBD1 (6 bases). V dropped 7 bases and J dropped 3 bases, with 16 bases sitting between them. Germline-derived CDR1 and CDR2 are MNHEY and SMNVEV (reference sequence). The CDR3 is 15 amino acids. The CDR3 here is CASKKGRGDNQPQHF. CDR3 DNA sequence: TGTGCCAGCAAGAAGGGCAGGGGTGACAATCAGCCCCAGCATTTT.

The chain has TRBV30 and TRBJ2-7; 8 bases match TRBD2. Germline V gives CDR1 GTSNPN, CDR2 SVGIG (reference sequence). The CDR3 totals 14 residues. V trimming: 5 bases; J trimming: 6 bases; junction bases outside the gene matches: 12. The CDR3 DNA is TGTGCCTGGGCTTGGGGTAGCGGGAATCTCGAGCAGTACTTC. This gives the protein CAWAWGSGNLEQYF.

J is TRBJ1-2 and V is TRBV9; TRBD1 aligns across 8 bases. After removal of 0 bases from V and 2 bases from J, the junction contained 0 bases not matched to a gene. CDR3 length: 14 amino acids. Germline V lookup: CDR1 SGDLS, CDR2 YYNGEE. As DNA, the CDR3 is TGTGCCAGCAGCGTAGGGACAGGGAACTATGGCTACACCTTC. Its translation is CASSVGTGNYGYTF.

This clone was seen just once. This chain links TRBV5-1 with TRBJ1-1; D is uncertain. This CDR3 has 13 residues. Between the trimmed V and J ends, which lost 4 bases and 5 bases, there was a span of 12 bases. The germline V gene encodes CDR1 SGHRS and CDR2 YFSETQ. The DNA of the CDR3 is TGCGCCAGCAGCACGATTGGAGGGACTGAAGCTTTCTTT. Protein product: CASSTIGGTEAFF.

This rearrangement joins TRBV6-1 to TRBJ2-7; a possible D gene is TRBD1 (5 bases). V dropped 3 bases and J dropped 2 bases, with 8 bases sitting between them. This CDR3 spans 13 amino acids. Germline V gene sequence: CDR1 MNHNS, CDR2 SASEGT. CDR3 sequence: CASSEGPAYEQYF. The DNA of the CDR3 is TGTGCCAGCAGTGAGGGGCCAGCCTACGAGCAGTACTTC.

The J gene is TRBJ2-1, the V gene TRBV28, with 8 bases lining up with TRBD1. CDR1 and CDR2 from the germline V gene are MDHEN and SYDVKM. This CDR3 is 14 amino acids long. The junction had 6 bases not matched to a gene; V was cut back by 6 bases and J by 5 bases. The CDR3 DNA reads as TGTGCCAGCAGCCGGACAGGGATAAACAATGAGCAGTTCTTC. Its protein is CASSRTGINNEQFF.

A single count supports this clone. V gene TRBV29-1 combines with J gene TRBJ1-5, with D perhaps TRBD1 (5 bases). The V end lost 6 bases, the J end lost 9 bases, and 18 bases lay between the germline ends. From germline, CDR1 is SQVTM and CDR2 ANQGSEA. The CDR3 covers 13 residues. The CDR3 sequence is CSVGTGPFRPQHF. The DNA of the CDR3 is TGCAGCGTCGGGACTGGCCCATTCCGGCCCCAGCATTTT.

The chain couples TRBV5-5 to TRBJ2-1; no firm D call. The CDR3 consists of 16 residues. With 4 bases removed from V and 1 base from J, the gap between germline ends came to 15 bases. Germline values: CDR1 SGHKS, CDR2 YYEKEE (reference sequence). CDR3 protein: CASSTLSVVSYNEQFF. The CDR3 bases are TGTGCCAGCAGCACCCTCTCGGTTGTTTCCTACAATGAGCAGTTCTTC.

This chain connects TRBV6-5 to TRBJ2-7; 10 bases map to TRBD1. Germline V gene data show CDR1 as MNHEY and CDR2 as SVGAGI. This CDR3 has 15 amino acids. J was trimmed by 5 bases and V by 1 base; bases with no gene match: 5. This CDR3 is CASSYLGQGKDEQYF. The CDR3 bases are TGTGCCAGCAGTTACTTGGGACAGGGGAAGGACGAGCAGTACTTC.

The chain carries TRBV5-1 and TRBJ2-2; a weak D match, TRBD2 (6 bases). This CDR3 contains 17 residues. V was clipped by 3 bases and J by 0 bases, with 15 bases between them. Germline V CDR1 and CDR2: SGHRS, YFSETQ. The CDR3 loop is CASSSGFGGANTGELFF. CDR3 DNA sequence: TGCGCCAGCAGCTCTGGTTTCGGCGGGGCGAACACCGGGGAGCTGTTTTTT.

V usage is TRBV7-8 and J usage is TRBJ1-1; TRBD1 matches 8 bases. The CDR3 runs to 16 residues. The germline V gene encodes CDR1 SGHVS and CDR2 FQNEAQ. The ends lost 7 bases at V and 2 bases at J; junction bases unmatched: 12. In DNA, the CDR3 is TGTGCCAGCAACCCTCGGACAGGGCGAAGCAACACTGAAGCTTTCTTT. Translated: CASNPRTGRSNTEAFF.

The CDR3 sequence: CASSEAQGFGDEQFF. CDR3 DNA sequence: TGTGCCAGCAGTGAAGCGCAGGGGTTCGGGGATGAGCAGTTCTTC. The chain joins TRBV2 to TRBJ2-1; a weak D match, TRBD1 (6 bases). Germline CDR1 SNHLY, CDR2 FYNNEI. Trimming removed 0 bases from V and 8 bases from J, with 14 bases in between. The CDR3 runs 15 residues.

Notes on this clone: The same CDR3 is also encoded by other DNA sequences in this sample. The V and J genes are TRBV28 and TRBJ2-5; D not resolved. Germline V gene lookup returns CDR1 MDHEN and CDR2 SYDVKM. The CDR3 totals 12 residues. V was clipped by 4 bases and J by 4 bases, with 7 bases between them. CDR3 coding DNA: TGTGCCAGCAGTTCCCTCTTAGAGACCCAGTACTTC. Its protein is CASSSLLETQYF. The whole variable domain, filled in from reference TRBV28 and TRBJ2-5, reads DVKVTQSSRYLVKRTGEKVFLECVQDMDHENMFWYRQDPGLGLRLIYFSYDVKMKEKGDIPEGYSVSREKKERFSLILESASTNQTSMYLCASSSLLETQYFGPGTRLLVL.